The 7 T cell receptor beta chains in this list originate from one sample, sequenced in a study of OX40 agonist ivuxolimab in advanced cancers. The protocol was immunoSEQ multiplex PCR, while the TCRdb copy is restricted to in-frame clones and leaves out a portion. The repertoire consists of 45,000 to 60,000 clones, with roughly 93% occurring once and the leading ten covering about 25%. The sequences come from CD4+ or CD8+ T cells sorted from blood, collected in a trial of the OX40 agonist ivuxolimab. These TCRs come from an adult with an advanced solid tumor such as melanoma, head and neck, liver or kidney cancer.

The chain links TRBV7-9 to TRBJ2-5; the D is unclear. V lost 11 bases to trimming and J lost 0 bases, with 10 bases between them. Germline CDR1 is SEHNR and CDR2 is FQNEAQ (reference sequence). This CDR3 contains 12 residues. CDR3 amino acids: CAGSAYQETQYF. The DNA of the CDR3 is TGTGCCGGATCCGCCTACCAAGAGACCCAGTACTTC.

V gene TRBV10-1 combines with J gene TRBJ2-3, with TRBD2 as a possible D gene (5 bases). Between the trimmed V and J ends, which lost 0 bases and 8 bases, there was a span of 9 bases. The CDR3 totals 13 residues. Germline CDR1 and CDR2: WNHNN and SYGVQD (reference sequence). CDR3 in amino acids: CASSESESGTQYF. The CDR3 DNA sequence: TGCGCCAGCAGTGAGTCTGAGAGCGGTACGCAGTATTTT.

The gene calls are TRBV9 and TRBJ1-4; D possibly corresponds to TRBD1 (5 bases). V was trimmed by 4 bases and J by 7 bases, leaving 8 bases between them. Germline V gene data show CDR1 as SGDLS and CDR2 as YYNGEE. This CDR3 region has 12 residues. This CDR3 reads CASSRGGEKLFF. The CDR3 nucleotides read TGTGCCAGCAGCCGGGGGGGTGAAAAACTGTTTTTT.

The chain has TRBV9 and TRBJ2-1, with 9 positions matching TRBD2. This CDR3 is 14 amino acids long. With 3 bases clipped from V and 4 bases from J, the junction kept 2 bases outside the gene matches. Germline V CDR1 and CDR2: SGDLS, YYNGEE. In DNA, the CDR3 is TGTGCCAGCAGCGCTAGCGGGATGTACAATGAGCAGTTCTTC. Translating it yields CASSASGMYNEQFF. Complete variable domain (other parts from reference TRBV9 and TRBJ2-1): DSGVTQTPKHLITATGQRVTLRCSPRSGDLSVYWYQQSLDQGLQFLIQYYNGEERAKGNILERFSAQQFPDLHSELNLSSLELGDSALYFCASSASGMYNEQFFGPGTRLTVL.

V is TRBV7-9 and J is TRBJ2-7; TRBD1 aligns across 7 bases. Germline loops: CDR1 SEHNR, CDR2 FQNEAQ (reference sequence). CDR3 length: 14 amino acids. The ends lost 5 bases at V and 2 bases at J; junction bases unmatched: 6. In nucleotides, the CDR3 is TGTGCCAGCAGCGTGGGACAGTCTACCTACGAGCAGTACTTC. It is translated as CASSVGQSTYEQYF.

This clone appeared once. This chain uses TRBV14 with TRBJ1-4; 9 bases fit TRBD1. The trim removed 8 bases at V and 8 bases at J, leaving 6 bases unmatched. The CDR3 has 13 amino acids. Germline CDR1 SGHDN, CDR2 FVKESK. For the CDR3, the DNA is TGTGCCAGCCGCGGGACAGGGAACGAAAAACTGTTTTTT. Its protein product is CASRGTGNEKLFF.

The V and J genes are TRBV9 and TRBJ2-1, with 7 bases identical to TRBD2. This CDR3 comprises 15 residues. Per germline, CDR1 SGDLS and CDR2 YYNGEE. The junction had 9 bases not matched to a gene; V was cut back by 0 bases and J by 9 bases. This chain's CDR3 is CASSVGGGRGIEQFF. CDR3 bases: TGTGCCAGCAGCGTAGGGGGCGGGAGAGGGATTGAGCAGTTCTTC.